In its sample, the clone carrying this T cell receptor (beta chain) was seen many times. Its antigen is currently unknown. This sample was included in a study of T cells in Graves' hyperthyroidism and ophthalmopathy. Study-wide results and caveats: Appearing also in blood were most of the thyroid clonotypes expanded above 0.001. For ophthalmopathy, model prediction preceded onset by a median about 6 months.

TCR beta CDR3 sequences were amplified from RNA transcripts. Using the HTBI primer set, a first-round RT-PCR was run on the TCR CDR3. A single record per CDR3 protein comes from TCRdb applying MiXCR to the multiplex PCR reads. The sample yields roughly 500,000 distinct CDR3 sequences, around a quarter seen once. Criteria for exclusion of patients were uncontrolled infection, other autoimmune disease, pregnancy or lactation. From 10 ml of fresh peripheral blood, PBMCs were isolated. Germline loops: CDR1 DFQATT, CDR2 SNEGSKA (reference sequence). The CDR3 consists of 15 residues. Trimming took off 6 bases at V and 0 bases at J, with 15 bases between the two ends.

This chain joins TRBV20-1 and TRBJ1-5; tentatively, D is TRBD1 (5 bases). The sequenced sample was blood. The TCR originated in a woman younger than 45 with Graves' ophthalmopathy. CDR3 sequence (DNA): TGCAGTGCCCCTACCGGACAATATAGCAATCAGCCCCAGCATTTT. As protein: CSAPTGQYSNQPQHF.